This TCR beta chain was sequenced for a study of blood T cell repertoires in COVID-19. At the level of the study: There were acute and convalescent COVID-19 samples, and they came from the United States, Italy and Spain.

The Seattle site enrolled patients during active infection and followed them longitudinally. Sequencing was performed with immunoSEQ multiplex PCR; in TCRdb, only in-frame clones are kept and a portion is missing. This sample has some 260,000 clones; about 91% occur once, and the top ten carry around 6.5%. This receptor was obtained from a woman in her 30s with COVID-19, enrolled during active disease. Sequencing was done on a sample of peripheral blood.

CDR3 DNA sequence: TGTGCCAGCAGGACAGGAAACTACGAGCAGTACTTC. This translates into CASRTGNYEQYF. The chain couples TRBV28 to TRBJ2-7, with D possibly being TRBD1 (6 bases). This CDR3 contains 12 residues. Germline V gene lookup returns CDR1 MDHEN and CDR2 SYDVKM. Trimming removed 6 bases at V and 3 bases at J, with 9 bases between.